Below are 16 T cell receptor beta chains sequenced from a single sample in a study of shared clonotypes between healthy human individuals. Profiling relied on immunoSEQ multiplex PCR, and the TCRdb table lists in-frame clones only, not all of them. In the table there are approximately 530,000 clones, roughly 95% of which are singletons. The sequenced material came from naive CD4+ T cells sorted from blood. The subset: CD45RA+ positively selected. These receptors all stem from a woman younger than 45 in good health.

The CDR3 nucleotides read TGTGCCAGCTCACCACCCGAGTTAATCCTAGCGGGAGAGGTGTTCTTC. Translated, it gives CASSPPELILAGEVFF. V gene TRBV18 combines with J gene TRBJ2-1; the match to TRBD2 covers 10 bases. Germline assignment: CDR1 KGHSH and CDR2 LQKENI. CDR3 length equals 16 residues. V shed 0 bases, J shed 15 bases, and the junction held 14 bases outside the gene matches.

The rearrangement joins TRBV14 to TRBJ2-3; possibly TRBD2 for D (5 bases). This CDR3 comprises 15 residues. The germline V gene has CDR1 SGHDN and CDR2 FVKESK. Trimming took off 0 bases at V and 4 bases at J, with 11 bases between the two ends. The CDR3 DNA sequence: TGTGCCAGCAGCCAAGATCGAGGGATTGCAGATACGCAGTATTTT. This translates into CASSQDRGIADTQYF.

J is TRBJ2-3 and V is TRBV5-1; D possibly corresponds to TRBD2 (5 bases). With 4 bases removed from V and 1 base from J, the gap between germline ends came to 13 bases. CDR1 is SGHRS and CDR2 is YFSETQ in the germline V gene. The CDR3 runs to 15 residues. CDR3 nucleotides: TGCGCCAGCAGCCCCGGGTGGGGAGGCACAGATACGCAGTATTTT. Amino acids: CASSPGWGGTDTQYF.

The table lists this clone with a few counts. This chain connects TRBV6-6 to TRBJ2-7; D is undetermined. The V end was cut by 2 bases, the J end by 5 bases, with 4 bases between. CDR1 is MNHNY, CDR2 SVGAGI, per germline (reference sequence). The CDR3 runs to 11 residues. CDR3 nucleotides: TGTGCCAGCAGTTACCATCACGAGCAGTACTTC. Translated: CASSYHHEQYF.

The chain carries TRBV4-1 and TRBJ1-2; D is unclear. CDR1 is MGHRA, CDR2 YSYEKL, per germline. With 0 bases removed from V and 4 bases from J, the gap between germline ends came to 9 bases. The CDR3 has 14 residues. The CDR3 DNA is TGCGCCAGCAGCCAAGAAAGGTTTACCTATGGCTACACCTTC. Protein: CASSQERFTYGYTF.

The count of this clone is one. The gene calls are TRBV6-6 and TRBJ1-5; no clear D gene. This CDR3 has 14 residues. Between the trimmed V and J ends, which lost 6 bases and 3 bases, there was a span of 12 bases. Germline assignment: CDR1 MNHNY and CDR2 SVGAGI (reference sequence). This CDR3 reads CASSLHRDNQPQHF. Here the CDR3 DNA reads TGTGCCAGCAGCCTTCATCGGGACAATCAGCCCCAGCATTTT.

The V gene is TRBV5-1, the J gene TRBJ1-3; D ambiguous. CDR1 is SGHRS and CDR2 is YFSETQ in the germline V gene. This CDR3 has 15 amino acids. V lost 1 base, J lost 2 bases, and 10 bases lay in between. The CDR3 reads CASSLNSGAGNTIYF. The CDR3 DNA is TGCGCCAGCAGCTTGAACAGCGGCGCTGGAAACACCATATATTTT. Based on the CDR3 plus reference TRBV5-1 and TRBJ1-3, the full variable domain is KAGVTQTPRYLIKTRGQQVTLSCSPISGHRSVSWYQQTPGQGLQFLFEYFSETQRNKGNFPGRFSGRQFSNSRSEMNVSTLELGDSALYLCASSLNSGAGNTIYFGEGSWLTVV.

The V call is TRBV5-1, the J call TRBJ2-1; no reliable D call. In germline, CDR1 is SGHRS, CDR2 YFSETQ. The CDR3 covers 13 residues. Trimming removed 4 bases from V and 6 bases from J, with 11 bases in between. CDR3 sequence: CASSPSVGNEQFF. CDR3 coding DNA: TGCGCCAGCAGCCCCTCGGTAGGCAATGAGCAGTTCTTC. Full variable domain (outside the CDR3, taken from reference TRBV5-1 and TRBJ2-1): KAGVTQTPRYLIKTRGQQVTLSCSPISGHRSVSWYQQTPGQGLQFLFEYFSETQRNKGNFPGRFSGRQFSNSRSEMNVSTLELGDSALYLCASSPSVGNEQFFGPGTRLTVL.

This chain uses TRBV2 with TRBJ2-1, with D uncertain. Trimming left V 3 bases short and J 9 bases short, with 18 bases between. The CDR3 has 15 residues. The germline CDR1 and CDR2 sequences are SNHLY and FYNNEI. Here the CDR3 reads CASSDLGINLGEQFF. CDR3 coding DNA: TGTGCCAGCAGTGATTTAGGAATAAACCTGGGTGAGCAGTTCTTC.

This clone was detected once. The genes are TRBV30 and TRBJ2-3; D perhaps matches TRBD2 (5 bases). V was pared by 4 bases and J by 10 bases, with 18 bases between. Per the germline V gene, CDR1 is GTSNPN and CDR2 is SVGIG (reference sequence). CDR3 length: 13 amino acids. CDR3 region: CAWNGRSGNSQYF. CDR3 DNA: TGTGCCTGGAATGGACGGTCGGGGAATTCGCAGTATTTT.

In its sample, this clone was seen once. This chain connects TRBV5-1 to TRBJ2-7, with TRBD1 matching over 7 bases. CDR1 and CDR2 (germline): SGHRS, YFSETQ. This CDR3 has 13 amino acids. V trimming: 4 bases; J trimming: 3 bases; junction bases outside the gene matches: 4. CDR3 coding DNA: TGCGCCAGCAGCCCCGGACAGGACTACGAGCAGTACTTC. It specifies CASSPGQDYEQYF.

This clone occurred a few times. The chain couples TRBV4-1 to TRBJ1-5, with TRBD1 matching over 9 bases. CDR3 length equals 16 residues. V shed 4 bases, J shed 2 bases, and the junction held 6 bases outside the gene matches. Germline V lookup: CDR1 MGHRA, CDR2 YSYEKL. This chain's CDR3 is CASSPQGAKGNQPQHF. CDR3 sequence (DNA): TGCGCCAGCAGCCCACAGGGGGCAAAGGGCAATCAGCCCCAGCATTTT.

The CDR3 DNA reads as TGTGCCAGCAGGAGGGAGTTAGCCGCAGATACGCAGTATTTT. It is translated as CASRRELAADTQYF. V usage is TRBV27 and J usage is TRBJ2-3; D is perhaps TRBD2 (5 bases). This CDR3 region has 14 residues. Trimming took off 6 bases at V and 4 bases at J, with 14 bases between the two ends. Germline values: CDR1 MNHEY, CDR2 SMNVEV (reference sequence).

The chain carries TRBV7-6 and TRBJ2-3; D tentatively fits TRBD1 or TRBD2 (5 bases each). Trimming removed 3 bases at V and 0 bases at J, with 13 bases between. CDR1 is SGHVS and CDR2 is FNYEAQ in the germline V gene. The CDR3 length is 16 residues. The DNA for the CDR3 is TGTGCCAGCAGCTTCCCGAGGGGTTCTAGCACAGATACGCAGTATTTT. Protein sequence: CASSFPRGSSTDTQYF.

DNA of the CDR3: TGTGCCAGCAGTGCCGCCGGGACAGGGGATACTGAAGCTTTCTTT. Residues: CASSAAGTGDTEAFF. J is TRBJ1-1 and V is TRBV28; 10 bases are a match to TRBD1. CDR3 length equals 15 residues. From germline, CDR1 is MDHEN and CDR2 SYDVKM. The V gene end was trimmed by 5 bases and the J gene end by 5 bases; junction bases not matched to a gene: 8.

The V call is TRBV27, the J call TRBJ2-7, with unresolved D. Trimming cost V 6 bases and J 3 bases, with 18 bases left between them. This CDR3 spans 15 amino acids. Germline V gives CDR1 MNHEY, CDR2 SMNVEV (reference sequence). As DNA, the CDR3 is TGTGCCAGCAGAAGACTGGAACACAACGTCTACGAGCAGTACTTC. Encoded protein: CASRRLEHNVYEQYF.